The 27 T cell receptor beta chains listed next were all sequenced from one sample in a study of shared clonotypes between healthy human individuals. Clones were sequenced by immunoSEQ multiplex PCR, and TCRdb holds only the in-frame ones, with some missing. Of millions of clones listed, roughly 94% are singletons. The source material was naive CD4+ T cells sorted from blood. Described subset: CD45RA+ positively selected. Receptors originate from a man in his late teens or twenties in good health.

The rearrangement links TRBV2 to TRBJ1-4; TRBD1 aligns across 8 bases. Per the germline V gene, CDR1 is SNHLY and CDR2 is FYNNEI. Unmatched junction bases numbered 10, after V lost 10 bases and J lost 6 bases. The CDR3 runs to 14 residues. The CDR3 spells CANTGGRKDEKLFF. The CDR3 DNA follows: TGTGCCAACACAGGGGGAAGGAAGGATGAAAAACTGTTTTTT. Full variable domain (rest looked up from reference TRBV2 and TRBJ1-4): EPEVTQTPSHQVTQMGQEVILRCVPISNHLYFYWYRQILGQKVEFLVSFYNNEISEKSEIFDDQFSVERPDGSNFTLKIRSTKLEDSAMYFCANTGGRKDEKLFFGSGTQLSVL.

Only a few counts were recorded for this clone. This rearrangement joins TRBV13 to TRBJ1-2, with 9 bases aligning to TRBD1. Germline V lookup: CDR1 PRHDT, CDR2 FYEKMQ (reference sequence). The CDR3 totals 15 residues. After removal of 6 bases from V and 8 bases from J, the junction contained 13 bases not matched to a gene. CDR3 sequence: CASSPGQGKSRGYTF. As DNA, the CDR3 is TGTGCCAGCAGTCCCGGACAGGGGAAATCGAGAGGCTACACCTTC.

This chain uses TRBV7-3 with TRBJ1-1; D is undetermined. V lost 1 base and J lost 1, with 10 bases in between. Germline CDR1 is SGHTA and CDR2 is FQGTGA. This CDR3 comprises 15 residues. CDR3 region: CASSLMLVGNTEAFF. The CDR3 coding sequence is TGTGCCAGCAGCTTAATGTTGGTGGGGAACACTGAAGCTTTCTTT.

This chain links TRBV21-1 with TRBJ2-1. TRBV21-1 is described as a pseudogene. The CDR3 has 15 residues. CDR3 amino acids: CASSKFGPSYNEQFF. The DNA for the CDR3 is TGTGCCAGCAGCAAATTCGGACCATCCTACAATGAGCAGTTCTTC.

The rearrangement joins TRBV30 to TRBJ2-7; D tentatively reads TRBD1 or TRBD2 (5 bases each). Germline loops: CDR1 GTSNPN, CDR2 SVGIG (reference sequence). This CDR3 is 13 amino acids long. The V end was cut by 2 bases, the J end by 4 bases, with 12 bases between. The CDR3 DNA sequence: TGTGCCTGGAGTCGGGACCGGTCGTACGAGCAGTACTTC. This translates into CAWSRDRSYEQYF.

CDR3 in amino acids: CAISRTGNSGNTIYF. In nucleotides, the CDR3 is TGTGCCATCAGTCGTACGGGAAACTCTGGAAACACCATATATTTT. J is TRBJ1-3 and V is TRBV10-3; the D is unclear. The V end was cut by 5 bases, the J end by 0 bases, with 11 bases between. The CDR3 has 15 residues. The germline CDR1 and CDR2 sequences are ENHRY and SYGVKD.

Worth noting for this clone: This CDR3 is also generated by other DNA sequences in the sample. The rearrangement joins TRBV18 to TRBJ1-1, with 8 bases that match TRBD1. The V gene's germline CDR1 is KGHSH and CDR2 LQKENI. This CDR3 contains 14 residues. The J segment lost 2 bases and the V segment lost 4 bases, leaving 3 bases of the junction unmatched. CDR3 loop: CASSLDRGNTEAFF. In DNA, the CDR3 is TGTGCCAGCTCACTTGACAGGGGCAACACTGAAGCTTTCTTT. The full variable domain, with the rest looked up from reference TRBV18 and TRBJ1-1, is NAGVMQNPRHLVRRRGQEARLRCSPMKGHSHVYWYRQLPEEGLKFMVYLQKENIIDESGMPKERFSAEFPKEGPSILRIQQVVRGDSAAYFCASSLDRGNTEAFFGQGTRLTVV.

The chain joins TRBV5-6 to TRBJ1-2; the match to TRBD1 covers 7 bases. CDR3 size: 15 residues. The V gene end was trimmed by 1 base and the J gene end by 7 bases; junction bases not matched to a gene: 10. Per the germline V gene, CDR1 is SGHDT and CDR2 is YYEEEE. The CDR3 loop reads CASSLTFAGQSGYTF. The CDR3 DNA is TGTGCCAGCAGCTTGACCTTCGCGGGACAGAGTGGCTACACCTTC.

Only one count was recorded for this clone. The rearrangement links TRBV2 to TRBJ1-6; 7 nucleotides agree with TRBD1. This CDR3 region has 15 residues. Germline V gene lookup returns CDR1 SNHLY and CDR2 FYNNEI. J lost 9 bases, V lost 4 bases, and 9 bases had no gene match. CDR3 in DNA: TGTGCCAGCAGTGGAGGACAGGTTAAGGGTTCACCCCTCCACTTT. Translation gives CASSGGQVKGSPLHF. The entire variable domain, with the rest obtained from reference TRBV2 and TRBJ1-6, is as follows: EPEVTQTPSHQVTQMGQEVILRCVPISNHLYFYWYRQILGQKVEFLVSFYNNEISEKSEIFDDQFSVERPDGSNFTLKIRSTKLEDSAMYFCASSGGQVKGSPLHFGNGTRLTVT.

The chain is built from TRBV7-6 and TRBJ2-1; weak D call: TRBD2 (7 bases). Deletions cut 4 bases from V and 1 base from J, with 20 bases between. The length of the CDR3 is 18 residues. Germline values: CDR1 SGHVS, CDR2 FNYEAQ. In nucleotides, the CDR3 is TGTGCCAGCAGCTCCGTTAGGGTCCGGGGGGCTTCCTACAATGAGCAGTTCTTC. It specifies CASSSVRVRGASYNEQFF.

The J gene is TRBJ1-1, the V gene TRBV6-1; D call uncertain. Germline V gives CDR1 MNHNS, CDR2 SASEGT. CDR3 length: 13 residues. V lost 4 bases to trimming and J lost 1 base, with 7 bases between them. The chain's CDR3 is CASSGGRNTEAFF. The CDR3, as DNA: TGTGCCAGCAGTGGAGGCCGGAACACTGAAGCTTTCTTT.

The chain carries TRBV29-1 and TRBJ2-1, with D possibly matching TRBD2 (7 bases). V gave up 5 bases and J gave up 7 bases, with 15 bases separating them. CDR3 length: 13 amino acids. The germline V gene has CDR1 SQVTM and CDR2 ANQGSEA. The CDR3 sequence: CSVIRGAGNEQFF. For the CDR3, the DNA is TGCAGCGTTATACGGGGGGCAGGGAATGAGCAGTTCTTC.

The genes are TRBV6-1 and TRBJ1-2; the D is unclear. Germline V lookup: CDR1 MNHNS, CDR2 SASEGT. The CDR3 spans 12 residues. Trimming took off 2 bases at V and 6 bases at J, with 7 bases between the two ends. In nucleotides, the CDR3 is TGTGCCAGCAGTGAATTTCTGAATGGCTACACCTTC. It codes for CASSEFLNGYTF.

The V call is TRBV30, the J call TRBJ2-7; D is tentatively TRBD1 or TRBD2 (5 bases each). Deletions cut 6 bases from V and 4 bases from J, with 16 bases between. The CDR3 covers 13 residues. The V gene's germline CDR1 is GTSNPN and CDR2 SVGIG (reference sequence). The CDR3 is CACSGTDFYEQYF. CDR3 nucleotide sequence: TGTGCCTGCTCCGGGACGGATTTTTACGAGCAGTACTTC.

V is TRBV9 and J is TRBJ1-3; D might be TRBD1 (5 bases). This CDR3 spans 13 amino acids. In germline, CDR1 is SGDLS, CDR2 YYNGEE. V was shortened by 3 bases and J by 6 bases, with 10 bases between the two germline ends. The CDR3 DNA reads TGTGCCAGCAGCGCGCGACAGCAAAACACCATATATTTT. Translated, it gives CASSARQQNTIYF.

This clone was detected once. CDR3 bases: TGTGCCAGCAGTGGTCTATTTGGGCGAAGCACAGATACGCAGTATTTT. Translating gives CASSGLFGRSTDTQYF. This sequence joins TRBV6-1 and TRBJ2-3; D unclear. Trimming pared 4 bases from V and 0 bases from J, leaving 14 bases between. CDR1 is MNHNS and CDR2 is SASEGT in the germline V gene. CDR3 length: 16 amino acids.

The rearrangement uses TRBV28 and TRBJ2-6; TRBD1 or TRBD2 may be the D gene (5 bases each). The CDR3 spans 15 residues. The germline CDR1 and CDR2 sequences are MDHEN and SYDVKM. Trimming left V 7 bases short and J 2 bases short, with 12 bases between. The CDR3 loop reads CASTGSRAGANVLTF. CDR3 coding DNA: TGTGCCAGCACGGGAAGCAGGGCTGGGGCCAACGTCCTGACTTTC.

V usage is TRBV2 and J usage is TRBJ2-7; 8 nucleotides agree with TRBD1. V lost 4 bases to trimming and J lost 6 bases; unmatched junction nucleotides: 5. The length of the CDR3 is 13 residues. Germline V lookup: CDR1 SNHLY, CDR2 FYNNEI. The CDR3, as DNA: TGTGCCAGCAGTGGGACAGGGTACGTCGAGCAGTACTTC. Translated, it gives CASSGTGYVEQYF.

This clone was seen once. The chain couples TRBV4-3 to TRBJ1-2; D is unclear. Germline assignment: CDR1 LGHNA and CDR2 YSLEER. V lost 0 bases and J 8 bases, leaving 19 bases between the germline ends. There are 16 residues in the CDR3. This CDR3 is CASSQDHGSLPLGYTF. As DNA, the CDR3 is TGCGCCAGCAGCCAAGATCATGGGAGTCTACCTCTGGGCTACACCTTC.

The chain links TRBV5-1 to TRBJ2-2; the match to TRBD1 covers 9 bases. CDR1 and CDR2 from the germline V gene are SGHRS and YFSETQ. V trimming: 6 bases; J trimming: 3 bases; junction bases outside the gene matches: 3. CDR3 length: 14 amino acids. The CDR3 DNA sequence: TGCGCCAGCAATCGACAGGGGGACACCGGGGAGCTGTTTTTT. Amino acids: CASNRQGDTGELFF.

V and J are TRBV11-2 and TRBJ2-7; 10 nucleotides agree with TRBD2. Germline values: CDR1 SGHAT, CDR2 FQNNGV. CDR3 size: 15 residues. V lost 6 bases to trimming and J lost 1 base; unmatched junction nucleotides: 6. CDR3 loop: CASSWLAGGSYEQYF. The CDR3 DNA sequence: TGTGCCAGCAGTTGGTTAGCGGGAGGATCCTACGAGCAGTACTTC.

The rearrangement uses TRBV10-3 and TRBJ1-1; D is uncertain. This CDR3 is 15 amino acids long. Germline CDR1 ENHRY, CDR2 SYGVKD. Trimming removed 4 bases at V and 3 bases at J, with 15 bases between. As DNA, the CDR3 is TGTGCCATCAGTGCATCATGGGTGACCGACACTGAAGCTTTCTTT. Amino acids: CAISASWVTDTEAFF.

Only one count was recorded for this clone. The chain carries TRBV4-1 and TRBJ1-1, with D maybe TRBD1 (5 bases). Trimming took 6 bases from V and 1 from J, leaving 15 bases between them. Germline V CDR1 and CDR2: MGHRA, YSYEKL. The CDR3 loop spans 15 amino acids. The CDR3 DNA follows: TGCGCCAGCAGTCTCATGGGGGTGGGGAACACTGAAGCTTTCTTT. It yields the protein CASSLMGVGNTEAFF.

The chain employs TRBV7-2 and TRBJ2-1; perhaps TRBD1 as D (5 bases). The CDR3 totals 15 residues. Trimming took 0 bases from V and 12 from J, leaving 18 bases between them. Germline V gene sequence: CDR1 SGHTA, CDR2 FQGNSA. The CDR3 sequence is CASSLAWQGRRGQFF. CDR3 nucleotide sequence: TGTGCCAGCAGCTTAGCGTGGCAGGGTAGGCGTGGGCAGTTCTTC. Complete variable domain (other parts from reference TRBV7-2 and TRBJ2-1): GAGVSQSPSNKVTEKGKDVELRCDPISGHTALYWYRQSLGQGLEFLIYFQGNSAPDKSGLPSDRFSAERTGGSVSTLTIQRTQQEDSAVYLCASSLAWQGRRGQFFGPGTRLTVL.

This clone has only one observation. CDR3 nucleotides: TGTGCCAGCAGCTTGGTGGGACAGGGGTGGCCCGGGGAGCTGTTTTTT. This gives the protein CASSLVGQGWPGELFF. The chain combines TRBV7-2 with TRBJ2-2; 10 positions agree with TRBD1. After removal of 3 bases from V and 6 bases from J, the junction contained 7 bases not matched to a gene. Germline V gene data show CDR1 as SGHTA and CDR2 as FQGNSA. CDR3 length: 16 residues.

The count of this clone is one. This chain connects TRBV15 to TRBJ1-1; the match to TRBD1 covers 7 bases. Germline V gives CDR1 LNHNV, CDR2 YYDKDF (reference sequence). The CDR3 loop spans 17 amino acids. V gave up 0 bases and J gave up 1 base; unmatched junction bases: 8. This CDR3 is CATSRDPTGNTNTEAFF. DNA of the CDR3: TGTGCCACCAGCAGAGATCCGACAGGGAATACGAACACTGAAGCTTTCTTT.

The rearrangement uses TRBV28 and TRBJ1-5; D might be TRBD1 (6 bases). The germline V gene encodes CDR1 MDHEN and CDR2 SYDVKM. This CDR3 spans 15 amino acids. Trimming pared 6 bases from V and 0 bases from J, leaving 12 bases between. The CDR3 sequence: CASRSGTFSNQPQHF. CDR3 sequence (DNA): TGTGCCAGCAGATCCGGGACATTTAGCAATCAGCCCCAGCATTTT. The full variable domain, with the rest looked up from reference TRBV28 and TRBJ1-5, is DVKVTQSSRYLVKRTGEKVFLECVQDMDHENMFWYRQDPGLGLRLIYFSYDVKMKEKGDIPEGYSVSREKKERFSLILESASTNQTSMYLCASRSGTFSNQPQHFGDGTRLSIL.